Presented here are 11 T cell receptor beta chains from one specimen sequenced in a study of CD8 T cell repertoires and HIV-1 epitope variants. Their target antigens are unknown. Libraries were prepared by immunoSEQ multiplex PCR; TCRdb keeps only in-frame clonotypes and omits some of them. This repertoire shows approximately 4,900 clones, around two thirds found once; its top ten account for around 43%. The sequencing sample was made of cultured CD8+ T cells derived from PBMCs. These receptors were taken from a male donor with HIV.

By share, this clone counts as medium-sized. The chain couples TRBV29-1 to TRBJ2-1, with 8 bases fitting TRBD1. The CDR3 loop spans 14 amino acids. Germline V lookup: CDR1 SQVTM, CDR2 ANQGSEA. Trimming took 3 bases from V and 4 from J; bases not matched to a gene: 5. The chain's CDR3 is CSVDHWDRYNEQFF. The CDR3 DNA is TGCAGCGTTGACCACTGGGACAGGTACAATGAGCAGTTCTTC.

This chain connects TRBV28 to TRBJ1-1; D is undetermined. Germline V gene sequence: CDR1 MDHEN, CDR2 SYDVKM. V lost 8 bases, J lost 5 bases, and 12 bases lay in between. The CDR3 length is 12 residues. CDR3: CASSASWTEAFF. The CDR3 DNA reads TGTGCCAGCTCGGCGTCGTGGACTGAAGCTTTCTTT.

The V and J genes are TRBV28 and TRBJ2-7; weak D call: TRBD1 (6 bases). Germline V gene data show CDR1 as MDHEN and CDR2 as SYDVKM. The V end was cut by 4 bases, the J end by 7 bases, with 17 bases between. The CDR3 spans 14 residues. CDR3 nucleotides: TGTGCCAGCAGTTCCTCGACAGGACATGAGGAGCAGTACTTC. Translation: CASSSSTGHEEQYF.

The chain uses TRBV7-9 and TRBJ1-4; 8 positions match TRBD1. This CDR3 comprises 16 residues. The V gene's germline CDR1 is SEHNR and CDR2 FQNEAQ (reference sequence). V gave up 5 bases and J gave up 2 bases; unmatched junction bases: 7. This chain's CDR3 is CASSISRDRTNEKLFF. As DNA, the CDR3 is TGTGCCAGCAGCATTAGTAGGGACAGGACTAATGAAAAACTGTTTTTT.

The chain combines TRBV7-9 with TRBJ2-3, with TRBD2 matching 8 bases. The germline CDR1 and CDR2 sequences are SEHNR and FQNEAQ (reference sequence). This CDR3 has 15 amino acids. After removal of 4 bases from V and 1 base from J, the junction contained 4 bases not matched to a gene. This CDR3 is CASSSSGGGTDTQYF. CDR3 DNA sequence: TGTGCCAGCAGCTCCAGCGGGGGTGGCACAGATACGCAGTATTTT.

J is TRBJ2-5 and V is TRBV25-1; D remains ambiguous. Trimming stripped 2 bases from V and 3 bases from J, with 19 bases between. The CDR3 spans 17 residues. The germline CDR1 and CDR2 sequences are MGHDK and SYGVNS. The DNA of the CDR3 is TGTGCCAGCAGTGAAGACATGACAACACTGAAGGAAGAGACCCAGTACTTC. Its translation: CASSEDMTTLKEETQYF.

This clone was picked up a small number of times. V gene TRBV7-6 combines with J gene TRBJ1-3; unclear D gene. Per germline, CDR1 SGHVS and CDR2 FNYEAQ. V gave up 10 bases and J gave up 2 bases, with 18 bases separating them. The CDR3 extends over 15 amino acids. CDR3 residues: CATSGPETTGNTIYF. As DNA, the CDR3 is TGTGCCACCAGTGGGCCCGAAACGACTGGAAACACCATATATTTT.

This clone was recorded a few times. This chain joins TRBV28 and TRBJ2-3; D is perhaps TRBD2 (7 bases). The CDR3 runs 15 residues. Looked up from germline, CDR1 is MDHEN and CDR2 is SYDVKM. V was trimmed by 7 bases and J by 1 base, leaving 15 bases between them. The CDR3 DNA reads TGTGCCAGCATCCTTGGGGGGGGCGGCACAGATACGCAGTATTTT. Amino acid sequence: CASILGGGGTDTQYF.

This CDR3 reads CASSLNRGGGQPQHF. The CDR3 coding sequence is TGTGCCAGCAGTTTGAACAGGGGAGGGGGTCAGCCCCAGCATTTT. The J gene is TRBJ1-5, the V gene TRBV28; 7 bases are a match to TRBD1. The CDR3 has 15 amino acids. Germline trimming cut 3 bases from V and 6 bases from J; bases unmatched to any gene: 8. The germline V gene encodes CDR1 MDHEN and CDR2 SYDVKM.

The CDR3 here is CASSPKLYEQYF. DNA for the CDR3: TGTGCCAGCAGCCCTAAACTCTACGAGCAGTACTTC. The chain uses TRBV7-2 and TRBJ2-7, with D unclear. The CDR3 totals 12 residues. Germline V CDR1 and CDR2: SGHTA, FQGNSA. With 5 bases removed from V and 3 bases from J, the gap between germline ends came to 8 bases.

The CDR3 spells CASSLMDYEQYF. As DNA, the CDR3 is TGTGCCAGCAGCTTAATGGATTACGAGCAGTACTTC. This chain connects TRBV11-2 to TRBJ2-7; no reliable D call. With 2 bases removed from V and 4 bases from J, the gap between germline ends came to 6 bases. Germline V gives CDR1 SGHAT, CDR2 FQNNGV. This CDR3 contains 12 residues.